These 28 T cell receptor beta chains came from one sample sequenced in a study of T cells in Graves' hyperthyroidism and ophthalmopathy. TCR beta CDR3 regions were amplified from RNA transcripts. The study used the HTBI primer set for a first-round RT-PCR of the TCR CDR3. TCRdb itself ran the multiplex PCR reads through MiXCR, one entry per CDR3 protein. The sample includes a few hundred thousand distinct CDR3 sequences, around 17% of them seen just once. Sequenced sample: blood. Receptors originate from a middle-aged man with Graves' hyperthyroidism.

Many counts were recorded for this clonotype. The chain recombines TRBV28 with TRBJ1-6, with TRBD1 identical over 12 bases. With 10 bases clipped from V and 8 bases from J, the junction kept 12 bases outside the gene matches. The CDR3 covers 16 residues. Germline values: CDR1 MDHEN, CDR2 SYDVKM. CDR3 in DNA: TGTGCCATTAAAAGGTCGGGACAGGGGGCGCATTCACCCCTCCACTTT. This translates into CAIKRSGQGAHSPLHF.

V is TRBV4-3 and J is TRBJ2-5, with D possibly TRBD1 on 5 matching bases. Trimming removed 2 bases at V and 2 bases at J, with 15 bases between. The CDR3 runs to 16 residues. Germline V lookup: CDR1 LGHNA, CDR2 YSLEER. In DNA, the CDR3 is TGCGCCAGCAGCCAATCTGCCACAGGCCGTCAAGAGACCCAGTACTTC. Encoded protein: CASSQSATGRQETQYF.

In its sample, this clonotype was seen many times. The CDR3 DNA reads as TGTGCCAGCGGGGGGGTAGCAACTAATGAAAAACTGTTTTTT. Encoded protein: CASGGVATNEKLFF. The chain has TRBV28 and TRBJ1-4, with a possible D match to TRBD1 (5 bases). Per germline, CDR1 MDHEN and CDR2 SYDVKM. There are 14 residues in the CDR3. The ends were cut back, 8 bases at V and 0 bases at J, with 10 bases in the middle.

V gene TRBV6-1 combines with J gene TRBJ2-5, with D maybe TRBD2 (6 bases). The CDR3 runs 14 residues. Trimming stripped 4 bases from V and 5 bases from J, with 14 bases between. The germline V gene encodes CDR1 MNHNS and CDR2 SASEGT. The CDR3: CASSGDGGIETQYF. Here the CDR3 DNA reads TGTGCCAGCAGTGGAGATGGAGGGATCGAGACCCAGTACTTC.

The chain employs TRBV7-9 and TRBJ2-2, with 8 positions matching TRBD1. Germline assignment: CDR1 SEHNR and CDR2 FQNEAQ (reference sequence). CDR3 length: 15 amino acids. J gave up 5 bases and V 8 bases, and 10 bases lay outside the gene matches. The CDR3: CASRYRRTGTGELFF. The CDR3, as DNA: TGTGCCAGCCGCTATAGAAGGACAGGGACCGGGGAGCTGTTTTTT.

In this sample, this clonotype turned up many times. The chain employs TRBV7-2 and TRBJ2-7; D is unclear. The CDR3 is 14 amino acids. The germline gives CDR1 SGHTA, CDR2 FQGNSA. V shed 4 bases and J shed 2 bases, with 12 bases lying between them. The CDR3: CASSSRRKTYEQYF. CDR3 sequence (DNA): TGTGCCAGCAGCTCGAGGCGGAAAACCTACGAGCAGTACTTC.

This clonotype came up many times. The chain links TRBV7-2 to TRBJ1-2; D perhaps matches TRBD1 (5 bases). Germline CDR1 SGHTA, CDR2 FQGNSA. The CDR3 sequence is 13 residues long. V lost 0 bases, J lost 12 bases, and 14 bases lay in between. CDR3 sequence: CASSLAGLGGDTF. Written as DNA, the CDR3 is TGTGCCAGCAGCTTAGCGGGTTTGGGGGGGGACACCTTC.

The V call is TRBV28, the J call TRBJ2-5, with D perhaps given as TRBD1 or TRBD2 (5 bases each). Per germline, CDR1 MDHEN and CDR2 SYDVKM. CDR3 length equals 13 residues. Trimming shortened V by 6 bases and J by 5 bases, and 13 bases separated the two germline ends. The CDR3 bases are TGTGCCAGCAGGGGGATGGGGGAGGAGACCCAGTACTTC. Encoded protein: CASRGMGEETQYF. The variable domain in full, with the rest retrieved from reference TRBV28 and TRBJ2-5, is DVKVTQSSRYLVKRTGEKVFLECVQDMDHENMFWYRQDPGLGLRLIYFSYDVKMKEKGDIPEGYSVSREKKERFSLILESASTNQTSMYLCASRGMGEETQYFGPGTRLLVL.

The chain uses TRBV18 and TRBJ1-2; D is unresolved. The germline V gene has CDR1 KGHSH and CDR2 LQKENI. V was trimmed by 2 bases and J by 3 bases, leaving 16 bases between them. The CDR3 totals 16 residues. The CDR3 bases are TGTGCCAGCTCACCAAGTTTAGGTTACACTGACTATGGCTACACCTTC. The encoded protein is CASSPSLGYTDYGYTF.

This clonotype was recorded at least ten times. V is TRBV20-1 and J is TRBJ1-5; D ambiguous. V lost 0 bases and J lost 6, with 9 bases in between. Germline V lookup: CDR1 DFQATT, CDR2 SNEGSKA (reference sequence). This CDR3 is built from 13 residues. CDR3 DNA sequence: TGCAGTGCTAGAGATCTGGCGGTTCAGCCCCAGCATTTT. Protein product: CSARDLAVQPQHF.

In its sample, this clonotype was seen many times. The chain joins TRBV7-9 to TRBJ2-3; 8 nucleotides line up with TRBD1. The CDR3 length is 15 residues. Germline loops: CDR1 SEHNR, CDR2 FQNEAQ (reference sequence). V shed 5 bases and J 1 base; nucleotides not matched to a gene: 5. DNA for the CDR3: TGTGCCAGCAGCATAGACAGGGGTCGCACAGATACGCAGTATTTT. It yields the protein CASSIDRGRTDTQYF.

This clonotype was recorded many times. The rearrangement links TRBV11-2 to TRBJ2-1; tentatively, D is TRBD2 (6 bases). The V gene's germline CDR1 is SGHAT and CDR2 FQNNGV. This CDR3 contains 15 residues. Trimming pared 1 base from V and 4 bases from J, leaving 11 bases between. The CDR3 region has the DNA TGTGCCAGCAGCTTAGGACGGGGGTGGTACAATGAGCAGTTCTTC. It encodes CASSLGRGWYNEQFF. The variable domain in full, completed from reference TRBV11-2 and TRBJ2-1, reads EAGVAQSPRYKIIEKRQSVAFWCNPISGHATLYWYQQILGQGPKLLIQFQNNGVVDDSQLPKDRFSAERLKGVDSTLKIQPAKLEDSAVYLCASSLGRGWYNEQFFGPGTRLTVL.

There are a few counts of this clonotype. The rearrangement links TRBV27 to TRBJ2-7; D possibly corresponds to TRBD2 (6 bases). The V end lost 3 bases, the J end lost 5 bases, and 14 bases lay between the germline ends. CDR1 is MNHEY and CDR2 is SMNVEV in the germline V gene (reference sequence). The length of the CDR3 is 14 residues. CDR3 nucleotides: TGTGCCAGCAGTTTCCTGGGGACTGAAAACGAGCAGTACTTC. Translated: CASSFLGTENEQYF.

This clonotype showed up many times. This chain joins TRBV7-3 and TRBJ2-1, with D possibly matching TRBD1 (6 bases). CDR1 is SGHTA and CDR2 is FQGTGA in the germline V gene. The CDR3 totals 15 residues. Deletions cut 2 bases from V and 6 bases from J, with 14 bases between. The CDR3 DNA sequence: TGTGCCAGCAGCTTAGTACCAGGGGCCTTCAATGAGCAGTTCTTC. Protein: CASSLVPGAFNEQFF.

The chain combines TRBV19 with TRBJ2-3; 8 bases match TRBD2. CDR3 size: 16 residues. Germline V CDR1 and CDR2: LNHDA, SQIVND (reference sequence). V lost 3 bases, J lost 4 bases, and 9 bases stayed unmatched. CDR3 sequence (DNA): TGTGCCAGTAGTATTACTGCGGGAGGCGCGGCAGATACGCAGTATTTT. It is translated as CASSITAGGAADTQYF.

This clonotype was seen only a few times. The CDR3: CAISESLINYGYTF. DNA of the CDR3: TGTGCCATCAGTGAGAGCCTCATTAACTATGGCTACACCTTC. The chain joins TRBV10-3 to TRBJ1-2, with unresolved D. CDR1 is ENHRY, CDR2 SYGVKD, per germline. V dropped 2 bases and J dropped 1 base, with 8 bases sitting between them. This CDR3 is built from 14 residues.

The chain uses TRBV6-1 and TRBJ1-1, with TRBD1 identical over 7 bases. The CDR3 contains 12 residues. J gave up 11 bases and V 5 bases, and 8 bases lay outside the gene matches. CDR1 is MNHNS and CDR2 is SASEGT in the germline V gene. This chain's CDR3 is CASSKTGVTAFF. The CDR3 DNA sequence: TGTGCCAGCAGTAAAACAGGGGTTACGGCTTTCTTT.

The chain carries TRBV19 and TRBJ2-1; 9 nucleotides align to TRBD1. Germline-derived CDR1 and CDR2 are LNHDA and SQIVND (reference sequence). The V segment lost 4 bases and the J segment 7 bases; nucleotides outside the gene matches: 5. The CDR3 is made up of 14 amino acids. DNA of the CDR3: TGTGCCAGTAGTAAGGGGACAGGGCAAAATGAGCAGTTCTTC. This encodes CASSKGTGQNEQFF.

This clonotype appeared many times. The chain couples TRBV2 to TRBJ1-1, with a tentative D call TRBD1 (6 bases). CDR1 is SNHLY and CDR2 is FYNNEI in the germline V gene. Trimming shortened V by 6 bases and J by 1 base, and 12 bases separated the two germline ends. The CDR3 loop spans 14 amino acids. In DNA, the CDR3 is TGTGCCAGCAGCCTACAGGGTCCGAACACTGAAGCTTTCTTT. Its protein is CASSLQGPNTEAFF.

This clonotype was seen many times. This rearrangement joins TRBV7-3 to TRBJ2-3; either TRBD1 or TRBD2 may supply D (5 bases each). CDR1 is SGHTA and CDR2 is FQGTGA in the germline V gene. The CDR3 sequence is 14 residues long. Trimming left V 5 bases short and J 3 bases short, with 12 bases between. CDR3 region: CASSQEGSTDTQYF. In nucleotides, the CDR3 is TGTGCCAGCAGCCAAGAGGGGAGTACAGATACGCAGTATTTT.

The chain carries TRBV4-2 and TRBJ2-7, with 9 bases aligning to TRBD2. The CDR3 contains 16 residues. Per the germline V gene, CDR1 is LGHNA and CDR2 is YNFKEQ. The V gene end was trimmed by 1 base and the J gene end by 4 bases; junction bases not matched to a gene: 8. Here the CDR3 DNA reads TGTGCCAGCAGCCAAGTTTCCGGCGGGGGGGTATACGAGCAGTACTTC. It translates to CASSQVSGGGVYEQYF.

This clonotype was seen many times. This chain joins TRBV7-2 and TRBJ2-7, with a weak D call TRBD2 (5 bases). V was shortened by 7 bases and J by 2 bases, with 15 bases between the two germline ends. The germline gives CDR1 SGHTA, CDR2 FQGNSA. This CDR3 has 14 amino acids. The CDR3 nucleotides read TGTGCCAGCAACTTTGGAGCGGCACCCTACGAGCAGTACTTC. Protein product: CASNFGAAPYEQYF.

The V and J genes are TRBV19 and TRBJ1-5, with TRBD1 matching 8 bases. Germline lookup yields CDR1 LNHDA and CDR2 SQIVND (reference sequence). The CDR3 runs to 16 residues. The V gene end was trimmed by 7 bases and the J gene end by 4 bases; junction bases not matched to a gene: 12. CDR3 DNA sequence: TGTGCCAGTAAACCTGCAGGGACAGGAGATAATCAGCCCCAGCATTTT. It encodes CASKPAGTGDNQPQHF.

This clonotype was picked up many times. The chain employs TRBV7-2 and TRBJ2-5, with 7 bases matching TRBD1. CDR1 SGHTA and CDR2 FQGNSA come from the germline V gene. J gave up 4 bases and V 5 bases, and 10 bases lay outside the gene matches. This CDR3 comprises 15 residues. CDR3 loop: CASSPRQGLGETQYF. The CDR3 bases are TGTGCCAGCAGCCCCCGACAGGGATTGGGAGAGACCCAGTACTTC.

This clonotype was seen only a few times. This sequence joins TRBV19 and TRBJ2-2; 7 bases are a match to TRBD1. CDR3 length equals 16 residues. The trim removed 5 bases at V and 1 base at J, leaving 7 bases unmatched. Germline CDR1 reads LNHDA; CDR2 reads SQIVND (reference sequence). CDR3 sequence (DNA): TGTGCCAGTAGTCCCCGAGGACAGGTGAACACCGGGGAGCTGTTTTTT. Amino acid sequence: CASSPRGQVNTGELFF.

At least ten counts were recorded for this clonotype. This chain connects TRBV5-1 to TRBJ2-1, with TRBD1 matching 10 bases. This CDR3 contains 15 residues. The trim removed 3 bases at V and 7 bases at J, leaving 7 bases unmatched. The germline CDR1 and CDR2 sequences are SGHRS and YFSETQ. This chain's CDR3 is CASSSPGQGRNEQFF. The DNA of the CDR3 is TGCGCCAGCAGCTCCCCGGGACAGGGGAGGAATGAGCAGTTCTTC.

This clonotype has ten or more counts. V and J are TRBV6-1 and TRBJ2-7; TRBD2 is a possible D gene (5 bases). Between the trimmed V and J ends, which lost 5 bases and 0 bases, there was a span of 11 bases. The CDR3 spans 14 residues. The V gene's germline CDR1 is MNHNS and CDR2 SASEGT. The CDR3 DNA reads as TGTGCCAGCAGTTCGGCGGGCAGCTCCTACGAGCAGTACTTC. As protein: CASSSAGSSYEQYF.

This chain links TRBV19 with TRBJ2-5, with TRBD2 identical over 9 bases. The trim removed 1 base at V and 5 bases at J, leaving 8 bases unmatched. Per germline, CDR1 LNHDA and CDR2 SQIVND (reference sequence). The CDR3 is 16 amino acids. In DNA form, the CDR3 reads TGTGCCAGTAGTATAGGAGGCGGGGGGGCCCGGGAGACCCAGTACTTC. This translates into CASSIGGGGARETQYF.